Each of the 8 T cell receptor beta chains below was sequenced from the same sample in a study of identical twins. MiXCR, run by TCRdb on the 5' RACE reads, gives a single entry per CDR3 protein. Among 1,800,000 or so distinct CDR3 sequences listed, about 32% were seen once. Sequencing used cord blood. The receptors originated from a newborn girl in good health.

The J gene is TRBJ1-1, the V gene TRBV6-5, with D possibly TRBD1 on 5 matching bases. The CDR3 contains 15 residues. The V gene lost 2 bases and the J gene lost 0 bases, with 10 bases spanning the gap. Germline V gene lookup returns CDR1 MNHEY and CDR2 SVGAGI. CDR3 nucleotides: TGTGCCAGCAGTTACGGGGGGGGAGTGAACACTGAAGCTTTCTTT. It encodes CASSYGGGVNTEAFF.

The chain uses TRBV20-1 and TRBJ1-2, with D unresolved. This CDR3 spans 15 amino acids. V lost 1 base to trimming and J lost 7 bases, with 19 bases between them. Germline loops: CDR1 DFQATT, CDR2 SNEGSKA (reference sequence). Here the CDR3 DNA reads TGCAGTGCTAGAGTGGAACAGCGCTATGTAAGTGGCTACACCTTC. Protein: CSARVEQRYVSGYTF.

This clonotype was seen a single time. The chain couples TRBV5-1 to TRBJ2-1, with 8 bases fitting TRBD2. Germline V lookup: CDR1 SGHRS, CDR2 YFSETQ. The CDR3 has 18 residues. V lost 1 base to trimming and J lost 1 base; unmatched junction nucleotides: 10. The CDR3 region has the DNA TGCGCCAGCAGCTTGAGGCTAACGGGAGGGCTTTCCTACAATGAGCAGTTCTTC. Translated: CASSLRLTGGLSYNEQFF.

This chain connects TRBV6-5 to TRBJ2-2; 7 nucleotides agree with TRBD1. CDR3 length: 15 amino acids. After removal of 2 bases from V and 6 bases from J, the junction contained 6 bases not matched to a gene. CDR1 is MNHEY and CDR2 is SVGAGI in the germline V gene. In DNA form, the CDR3 reads TGTGCCAGCAGTTACATGAGGGGGCAGGCCGGGGAGCTGTTTTTT. This translates into CASSYMRGQAGELFF.

This clonotype was seen a handful of times. The chain recombines TRBV7-6 with TRBJ1-5, with D uncertain. The germline CDR1 and CDR2 sequences are SGHVS and FNYEAQ. Trimming pared 2 bases from V and 7 bases from J, leaving 12 bases between. CDR3 length: 14 residues. In DNA, the CDR3 is TGTGCCAGCAGCTTATCGGAGGGTAGGCAGCCCCAGCATTTT. Translation: CASSLSEGRQPQHF.

Only a few counts were recorded for this clonotype. This chain uses TRBV28 with TRBJ2-4, with D possibly being TRBD1 (5 bases). The V gene lost 0 bases and the J gene lost 13 bases, with 16 bases spanning the gap. Germline lookup yields CDR1 MDHEN and CDR2 SYDVKM. This CDR3 is built from 14 residues. The CDR3 loop reads CASSLWSRVGEQYF. The CDR3 region has the DNA TGTGCCAGCAGTTTATGGTCCAGGGTGGGTGAGCAGTACTTC.

This clonotype was observed at least ten times. The rearrangement links TRBV20-1 to TRBJ1-2; D call uncertain. This CDR3 contains 13 residues. V was cut by 1 base and J by 2 bases, with 8 bases left in between. Germline V gene lookup returns CDR1 DFQATT and CDR2 SNEGSKA (reference sequence). CDR3 bases: TGCAGTGCTAGAGCCACGGGGAACTATGGCTACACCTTC. Encoded protein: CSARATGNYGYTF.

The V call is TRBV5-1, the J call TRBJ2-7; the D is unclear. V lost 7 bases and J lost 0, with 14 bases in between. Germline V gene lookup returns CDR1 SGHRS and CDR2 YFSETQ. There are 14 residues in the CDR3. The CDR3 region is CASGRTERSYEQYF. The CDR3 DNA is TGCGCCAGCGGCAGAACAGAACGCTCCTACGAGCAGTACTTC.